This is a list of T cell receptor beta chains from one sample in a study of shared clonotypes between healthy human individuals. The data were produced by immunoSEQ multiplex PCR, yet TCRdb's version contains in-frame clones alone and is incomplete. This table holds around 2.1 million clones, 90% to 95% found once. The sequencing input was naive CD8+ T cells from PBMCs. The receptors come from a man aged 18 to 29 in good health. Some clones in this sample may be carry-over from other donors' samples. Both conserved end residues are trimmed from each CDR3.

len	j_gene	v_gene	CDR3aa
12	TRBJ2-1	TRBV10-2	ATDWASGRGEQF
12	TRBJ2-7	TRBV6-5	ASSKRQGYYEQY
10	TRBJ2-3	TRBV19	ASSIRGDTQY
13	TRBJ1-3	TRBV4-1	ASSQVEGGRDTIY
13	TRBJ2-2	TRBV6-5	ASSLGQGVIGELF
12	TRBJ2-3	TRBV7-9	ASSLELAGGTQY
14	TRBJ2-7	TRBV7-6	ASSPRLAGEVNEQY
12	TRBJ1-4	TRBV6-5	ASSWDRVNEKLF
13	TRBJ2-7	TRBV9	ASSARGDRASEQY
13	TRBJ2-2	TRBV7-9	ASTGKGEDTGELF